The 5 T cell receptor beta chains below come from one sample, sequenced in a study of sequential checkpoint blockade in melanoma. Treatment specified: randomized to nivolumab then ipilimumab (arm A) or the reverse (arm B). The method was immunoSEQ multiplex PCR; TCRdb's version includes in-frame clones alone and lacks a portion of them. The table has under 4,000 clones, roughly 50% seen once; the top ten hold more than 20%. Sequences were derived from CD8+ T cells sorted from blood (inferred from file names), sampled from a patient given nivolumab and ipilimumab in sequence. The source of these receptors is a human patient with melanoma. Some clones in this sample may be carry-over from other donors' samples.

This chain joins TRBV27 and TRBJ1-1; tentative D call: TRBD1 (6 bases). The CDR3 sequence is 14 residues long. The germline V gene encodes CDR1 MNHEY and CDR2 SMNVEV (reference sequence). Trimming removed 6 bases from V and 2 bases from J, with 13 bases in between. The CDR3 region is CASRLLTGNTEAFF. The CDR3 coding sequence is TGTGCCAGCAGGTTACTGACAGGAAACACTGAAGCTTTCTTT.

The CDR3 is CASSPPGRAYEQYF. CDR3 nucleotides: TGTGCCAGCAGCCCGCCCGGCAGGGCCTACGAGCAGTACTTC. The genes are TRBV7-9 and TRBJ2-5, with D tentatively TRBD1 (5 bases). The J call may be incorrect, as the DNA end agrees better with TRBJ2-7. In germline, CDR1 is SEHNR, CDR2 FQNEAQ (reference sequence). The CDR3 is made up of 14 amino acids.

The rearrangement joins TRBV7-8 to TRBJ2-5; possibly TRBD1 for D (5 bases). TRBJ2-7 matches the DNA end more closely, so the J call is doubtful. Germline-derived CDR1 and CDR2 are SGHVS and FQNEAQ. The CDR3 contains 15 residues. The CDR3 region has the DNA TGTGCCAGCAGCTTAGTCCCGGACAACTCCTACGAGCAGTACTTC. Its protein is CASSLVPDNSYEQYF.

CDR3: CASSQSVETGLSETQYF. CDR3 sequence (DNA): TGCGCCAGCAGTCAATCAGTTGAGACAGGGTTATCGGAGACCCAGTACTTC. The V gene is TRBV23-1, the J gene TRBJ2-5; TRBD1 agrees at 7 bases. TRBV23-1 belongs to the ORF category, with a function that is uncertain. V was clipped by 0 bases and J by 5 bases; unmatched bases: 12. The CDR3 spans 17 residues.

The V call is TRBV5-5, the J call TRBJ1-5, with a weak D call TRBD1 (6 bases). Trimming took off 0 bases at V and 1 base at J, with 8 bases between the two ends. The CDR3 has 15 amino acids. Germline loops: CDR1 SGHKS, CDR2 YYEKEE (reference sequence). CDR3 region: CASSLGTASNQPQHF. The CDR3 DNA reads TGTGCCAGCAGCTTGGGGACAGCGAGCAATCAGCCCCAGCATTTT. Supplemented by reference TRBV5-5 and TRBJ1-5, the full variable domain reads DAGVTQSPTHLIKTRGQQVTLRCSPISGHKSVSWYQQVLGQGPQFIFQYYEKEERGRGNFPDRFSARQFPNYSSELNVNALLLGDSALYLCASSLGTASNQPQHFGDGTRLSIL.